In this sample, the clone carrying this T cell receptor beta chain turned up once. Its antigen remains unknown. The CDR3 consists of 16 residues. CDR1 is LGHNA, CDR2 YNFKEQ, per germline. The J segment lost 4 bases and the V segment lost 3 bases, leaving 8 bases of the junction unmatched. This sample was taken from a study of Ad26.COV2.S vaccination and SARS-CoV-2 variants. Background on the study: Trial arm assignment for the donor was COV1001 Ad26.COV2.S. Study-wide findings and caveats: The authors reported substantial breadth in spike-specific CD8+ and CD4+ T cell responses after vaccination. Estimates derived from TCR breadth and depth analyses may have underestimated total T cell responses.

Data came from immunoSEQ multiplex PCR; TCRdb stores just in-frame clones and leaves some out. The profile shows around 380,000 clones, 70% to 90% of them singletons. Treatment given: around 19 received Ad26.COV2.S at low or high dose, single or two shots; several received placebo; per-sample allocation not given. The study sampled participants on day 63 after the first vaccine or placebo injection. Aged 18-55 years, donor was enrolled in Boston around 2020. The chain has TRBV4-2 and TRBJ2-5; 10 bases match TRBD1. The clonotype originates from a person aged 18-60 years who received the Ad26.COV2.S COVID-19 vaccine or a placebo. Sequences were derived from peripheral blood, sampled in a trial of Ad26.COV2.S vaccine versus placebo. CDR3 loop: CASSQGGQGFGETQYF. The CDR3 DNA is TGTGCCAGCAGCCAGGGGGGACAGGGGTTTGGAGAGACCCAGTACTTC.